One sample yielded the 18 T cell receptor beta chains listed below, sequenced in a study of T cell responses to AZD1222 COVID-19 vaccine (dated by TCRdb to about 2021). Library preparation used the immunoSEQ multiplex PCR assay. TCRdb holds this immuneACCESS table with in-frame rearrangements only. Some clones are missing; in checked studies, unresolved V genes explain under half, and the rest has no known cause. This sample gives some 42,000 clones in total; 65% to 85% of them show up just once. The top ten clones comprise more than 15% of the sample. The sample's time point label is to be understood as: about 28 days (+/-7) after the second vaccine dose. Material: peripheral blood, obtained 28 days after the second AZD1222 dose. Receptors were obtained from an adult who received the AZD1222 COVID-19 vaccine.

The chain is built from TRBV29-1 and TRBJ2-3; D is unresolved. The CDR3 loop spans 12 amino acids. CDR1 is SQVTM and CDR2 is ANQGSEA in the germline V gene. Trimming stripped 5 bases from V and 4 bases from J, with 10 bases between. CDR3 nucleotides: TGCAGCGTTACAAGGGCCCCAGATACGCAGTATTTT. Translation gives CSVTRAPDTQYF.

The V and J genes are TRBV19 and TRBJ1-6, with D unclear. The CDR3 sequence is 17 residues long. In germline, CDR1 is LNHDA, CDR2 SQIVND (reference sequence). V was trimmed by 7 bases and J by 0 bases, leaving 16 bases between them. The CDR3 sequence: CASTPGRGRSYNSPLHF. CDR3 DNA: TGTGCCAGTACCCCAGGCCGCGGGCGCTCCTATAATTCACCCCTCCACTTT.

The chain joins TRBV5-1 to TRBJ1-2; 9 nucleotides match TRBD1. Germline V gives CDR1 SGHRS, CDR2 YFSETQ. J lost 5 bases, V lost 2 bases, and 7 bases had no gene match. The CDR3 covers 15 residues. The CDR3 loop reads CASSFGTGPTYGYTF. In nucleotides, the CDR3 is TGCGCCAGCAGCTTCGGGACAGGGCCCACTTATGGCTACACCTTC.

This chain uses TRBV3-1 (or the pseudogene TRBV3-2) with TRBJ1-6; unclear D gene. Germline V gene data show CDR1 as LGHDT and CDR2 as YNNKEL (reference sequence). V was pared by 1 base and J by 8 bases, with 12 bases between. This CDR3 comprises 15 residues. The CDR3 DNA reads TGTGCCAGCAGCCAAGGGAGGCTGGGTTATTCACCCCTCCACTTT. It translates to CASSQGRLGYSPLHF.

The CDR3 region has the DNA TGTGCCTGGGACCCGACAGGGGGCTTATATGGCTACACCTTC. Its protein product is CAWDPTGGLYGYTF. This sequence joins TRBV30 and TRBJ1-2; 10 bases align to TRBD1. CDR3 length: 14 residues. CDR1 and CDR2 (germline): GTSNPN, SVGIG (reference sequence). V trimming: 5 bases; J trimming: 5 bases; junction bases outside the gene matches: 8.

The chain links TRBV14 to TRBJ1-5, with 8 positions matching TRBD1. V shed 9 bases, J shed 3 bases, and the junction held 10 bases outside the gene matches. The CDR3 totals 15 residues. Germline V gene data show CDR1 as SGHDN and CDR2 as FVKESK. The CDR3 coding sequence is TGTGCCAGAACCGGGACAGGCATCGACAATCAGCCCCAGCATTTT. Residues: CARTGTGIDNQPQHF.

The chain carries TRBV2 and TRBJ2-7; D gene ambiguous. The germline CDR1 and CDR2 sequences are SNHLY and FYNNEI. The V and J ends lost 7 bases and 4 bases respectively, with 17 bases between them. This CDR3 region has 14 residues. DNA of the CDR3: TGTGCCAGCATCCCGTCCGTTACAAAATACGAGCAGTACTTC. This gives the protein CASIPSVTKYEQYF.

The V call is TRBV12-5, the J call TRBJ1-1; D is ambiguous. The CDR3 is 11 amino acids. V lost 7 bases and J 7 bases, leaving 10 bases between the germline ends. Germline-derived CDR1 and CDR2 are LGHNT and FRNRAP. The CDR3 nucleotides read TGTGCTAGTGCCGTCCCTGGTGAAGCTTTCTTT. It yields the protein CASAVPGEAFF.

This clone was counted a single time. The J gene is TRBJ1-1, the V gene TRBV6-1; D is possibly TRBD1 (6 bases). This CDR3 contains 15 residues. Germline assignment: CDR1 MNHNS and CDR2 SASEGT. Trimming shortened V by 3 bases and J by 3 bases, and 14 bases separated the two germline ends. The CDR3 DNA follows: TGTGCCAGCAGTGAGCGGGGGCCCGCAGACACTGAAGCTTTCTTT. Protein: CASSERGPADTEAFF.

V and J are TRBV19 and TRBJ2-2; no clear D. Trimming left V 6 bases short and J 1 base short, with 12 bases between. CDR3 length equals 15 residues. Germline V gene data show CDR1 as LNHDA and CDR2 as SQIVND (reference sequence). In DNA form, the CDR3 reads TGTGCCAGTAGGACACCACCGATGAACACCGGGGAGCTGTTTTTT. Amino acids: CASRTPPMNTGELFF.

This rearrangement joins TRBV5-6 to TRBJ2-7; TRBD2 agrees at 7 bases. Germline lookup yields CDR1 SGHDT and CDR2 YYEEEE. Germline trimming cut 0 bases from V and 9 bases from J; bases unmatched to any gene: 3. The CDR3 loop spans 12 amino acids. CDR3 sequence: CASSLASGGQYF. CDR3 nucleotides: TGTGCCAGCAGCTTGGCCTCGGGAGGGCAGTACTTC.

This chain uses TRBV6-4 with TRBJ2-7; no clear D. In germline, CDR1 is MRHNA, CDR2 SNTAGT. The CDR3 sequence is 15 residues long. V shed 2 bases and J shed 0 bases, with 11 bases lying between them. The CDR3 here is CASSDILRSSYEQYF. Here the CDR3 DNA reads TGTGCCAGCAGTGACATTCTCCGGAGCTCCTACGAGCAGTACTTC.

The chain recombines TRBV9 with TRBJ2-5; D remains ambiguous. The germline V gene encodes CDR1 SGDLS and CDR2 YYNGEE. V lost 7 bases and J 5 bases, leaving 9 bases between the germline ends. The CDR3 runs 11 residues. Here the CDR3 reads CASGSLETQYF. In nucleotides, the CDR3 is TGTGCCAGCGGTAGCCTCGAGACCCAGTACTTC.

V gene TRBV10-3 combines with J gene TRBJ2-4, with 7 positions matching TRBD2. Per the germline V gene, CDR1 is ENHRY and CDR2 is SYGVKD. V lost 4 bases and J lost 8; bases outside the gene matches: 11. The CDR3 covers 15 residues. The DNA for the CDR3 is TGTGCCATCAGTGGCGGGGGAGCCAGGGCGGACATTCAGTACTTC. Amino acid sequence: CAISGGGARADIQYF.

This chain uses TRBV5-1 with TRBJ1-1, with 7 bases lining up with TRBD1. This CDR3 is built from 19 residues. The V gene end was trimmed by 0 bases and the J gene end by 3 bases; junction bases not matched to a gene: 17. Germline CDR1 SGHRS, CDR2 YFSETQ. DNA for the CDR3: TGCGCCAGCAGCTTGGATGGTCGGACAGGATTGGGTAGGGACACTGAAGCTTTCTTT. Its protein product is CASSLDGRTGLGRDTEAFF.

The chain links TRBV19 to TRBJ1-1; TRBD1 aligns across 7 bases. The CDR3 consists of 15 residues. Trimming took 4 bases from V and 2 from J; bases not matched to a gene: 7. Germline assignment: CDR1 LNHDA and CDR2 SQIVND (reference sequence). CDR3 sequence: CASSTYRGSNTEAFF. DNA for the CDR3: TGTGCCAGTAGTACCTACAGGGGCTCAAACACTGAAGCTTTCTTT.

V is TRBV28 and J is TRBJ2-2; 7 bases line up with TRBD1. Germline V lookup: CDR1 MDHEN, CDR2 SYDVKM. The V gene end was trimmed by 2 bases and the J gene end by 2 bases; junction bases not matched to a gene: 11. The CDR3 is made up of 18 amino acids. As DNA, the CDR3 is TGTGCCAGCAGTTTAATAAGGGGGCTAGCCGTTAACACCGGGGAGCTGTTTTTT. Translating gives CASSLIRGLAVNTGELFF.

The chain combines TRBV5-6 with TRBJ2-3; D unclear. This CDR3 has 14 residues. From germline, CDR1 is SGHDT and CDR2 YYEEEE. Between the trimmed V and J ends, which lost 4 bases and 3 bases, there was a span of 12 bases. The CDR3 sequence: CASSGAVGTDTQYF. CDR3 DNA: TGTGCCAGCAGCGGCGCGGTCGGGACAGATACGCAGTATTTT.